This entry features one T cell receptor beta chain sequence. In germline, CDR1 is KGHSH, CDR2 LQKENI. The CDR3 length is 15 residues. Trimming removed 0 bases from V and 4 bases from J, with 12 bases in between. This entry is derived from a study of blood T cell repertoires in COVID-19. Overall study context: Specimens from acute and convalescent COVID-19 originated in the United States, Italy and Spain. PBMCs, B-cell-depleted T cells, or T cells were the source of the cDNA or gDNA that made up the material.

Per the original methods: How many nucleated cells were present was estimated from reference gene primer amplification. Assay: immunoSEQ multiplex PCR; the TCRdb copy retains only in-frame clones and omits some. D and trimming were read from the DNA, whereas the V and J calls and clone size are those reported in that table. This sample has hundreds of thousands of clones, with 83% found just once. The material sequenced was peripheral blood. The clonotype comes from a young woman with COVID-19, enrolled during active disease. V gene TRBV18 combines with J gene TRBJ1-2; weak D call: TRBD1 (6 bases). The CDR3 sequence: CASSPPSTGSYGYTF. CDR3 nucleotides: TGTGCCAGCTCACCACCCTCAACAGGGAGCTATGGCTACACCTTC. Using reference TRBV18 and TRBJ1-2 for the parts outside the CDR3, the full variable domain is NAGVMQNPRHLVRRRGQEARLRCSPMKGHSHVYWYRQLPEEGLKFMVYLQKENIIDESGMPKERFSAEFPKEGPSILRIQQVVRGDSAAYFCASSPPSTGSYGYTFGSGTRLTVV.